This T cell receptor beta chain is drawn from a study of OX40 agonist ivuxolimab in advanced cancers. Germline V gene lookup returns CDR1 SGHVS and CDR2 FNYEAQ. This CDR3 spans 14 amino acids. V lost 4 bases, J lost 0 bases, and 10 bases lay in between. This table comes from immunoSEQ multiplex PCR, and its TCRdb copy is limited to in-frame clones, with some not included. Of tens of thousands of clones in the sample, about 80% are singletons; the top ten hold over 8.5%. The sequence was collected from an adult with an advanced solid tumor such as melanoma, head and neck, liver or kidney cancer. The gene calls are TRBV7-6 and TRBJ2-7; D is unresolved. The specimen was CD4+ or CD8+ T cells sorted from blood, collected in a trial of the OX40 agonist ivuxolimab. In DNA, the CDR3 is TGTGCCAGCAGCTCAGAGGCTACCTCCTACGAGCAGTACTTC. Its protein product is CASSSEATSYEQYF.